The 14 T cell receptor beta chains listed next were all sequenced from one sample in a study of cytomegalovirus exposure and HLA in healthy donors. TCRdb keeps only in-frame clones here, not all; method: immunoSEQ multiplex PCR. The table lists 150,000 to 200,000 clones, 70% to 90% of them singletons, with approximately 2% in the top ten. Source material: PBMCs. Receptor source: a man younger than 45 in good health and CMV-seropositive.

V gene TRBV6-5 combines with J gene TRBJ2-6; D gene uncertain. Germline loops: CDR1 MNHEY, CDR2 SVGAGI. The germline V and J ends were trimmed by 0 bases and 4 bases, with 7 bases remaining between them. CDR3 length equals 15 residues. CDR3 bases: TGTGCCAGCAGTTACTCCGACTGGGGGGCCAACGTCCTGACTTTC. This codes for CASSYSDWGANVLTF.

This sequence joins TRBV5-1 and TRBJ2-1; TRBD2 agrees at 7 bases. CDR1 is SGHRS and CDR2 is YFSETQ in the germline V gene. The junction had 18 bases not matched to a gene; V was cut back by 4 bases and J by 11 bases. The CDR3 spans 16 residues. The CDR3 loop reads CASSPEPGLPLSKQFF. The CDR3 DNA follows: TGCGCCAGCAGCCCCGAACCGGGACTACCTCTTTCGAAGCAGTTCTTC.

The CDR3 sequence: CASSLIPGTGELFF. DNA for the CDR3: TGTGCCAGCAGTTTAATCCCCGGCACCGGGGAGCTGTTTTTT. This chain uses TRBV27 with TRBJ2-2; no definite D call. Trimming stripped 2 bases from V and 4 bases from J, with 8 bases between. The germline CDR1 and CDR2 sequences are MNHEY and SMNVEV (reference sequence). CDR3 length: 14 residues.

The chain carries TRBV30 and TRBJ2-3; TRBD2 matches at 13 bases. The V gene's germline CDR1 is GTSNPN and CDR2 SVGIG (reference sequence). J gave up 6 bases and V 5 bases, and 5 bases lay outside the gene matches. The CDR3 is 14 amino acids. The CDR3 coding sequence is TGTGCCTGGCTCCGGACTAGCGGGGGCGATACGCAGTATTTT. Amino acid sequence: CAWLRTSGGDTQYF. The full variable domain, its missing parts supplied by reference TRBV30 and TRBJ2-3, is SQTIHQWPATLVQPVGSPLSLECTVEGTSNPNLYWYRQAAGRGLQLLFYSVGIGQISSEVPQNLSASRPQDRQFILSSKKLLLSDSGFYLCAWLRTSGGDTQYFGPGTRLTVL.

This chain connects TRBV7-3 to TRBJ1-2; the D gene is possibly TRBD1 (5 bases). Germline CDR1 SGHTA, CDR2 FQGTGA. V was pared by 5 bases and J by 5 bases, with 18 bases between. The CDR3 is made up of 15 amino acids. The DNA for the CDR3 is TGTGCCAGCAGCCCGCGGCCGGACACCAGTTATGGCTACACCTTC. This codes for CASSPRPDTSYGYTF.

Only one count was recorded for this clone. The rearrangement links TRBV18 to TRBJ1-4; D is uncertain. Germline-derived CDR1 and CDR2 are KGHSH and LQKENI. The CDR3 has 14 amino acids. Trimming pared 4 bases from V and 5 bases from J, leaving 11 bases between. CDR3 bases: TGTGCCAGCTCACGAGGCAATGACAATGAAAAACTGTTTTTT. The encoded protein is CASSRGNDNEKLFF.

This chain connects TRBV4-1 to TRBJ2-4; weak D call: TRBD1 (6 bases). Germline CDR1 MGHRA, CDR2 YSYEKL. The CDR3 has 14 amino acids. The V end was cut by 0 bases, the J end by 4 bases, with 7 bases between. The CDR3: CASSQEDSKNIQYF. Here the CDR3 DNA reads TGCGCCAGCAGCCAAGAGGACAGTAAAAACATTCAGTACTTC.

On this clone: The sample holds other DNA sequences that translate to the same CDR3. This chain connects TRBV29-1 to TRBJ2-3; no definite D call. The ends were cut back, 6 bases at V and 2 bases at J, with 6 bases in the middle. In germline, CDR1 is SQVTM, CDR2 ANQGSEA. This CDR3 has 11 residues. The CDR3 DNA follows: TGCAGCGTCCTGTTCACAGATACGCAGTATTTT. Translated, it gives CSVLFTDTQYF.

The chain is built from TRBV18 and TRBJ1-2; D remains unclear. V lost 3 bases and J 3 bases, leaving 8 bases between the germline ends. CDR1 KGHSH and CDR2 LQKENI come from the germline V gene. The CDR3 is 13 amino acids. The CDR3 loop is CASSPDGDYGYTF. DNA for the CDR3: TGTGCCAGCTCACCTGACGGGGACTATGGCTACACCTTC.

This clone was detected only once. The chain carries TRBV6-6 and TRBJ1-5; no clear D. This CDR3 is 16 amino acids long. Germline V CDR1 and CDR2: MNHNY, SVGAGI (reference sequence). The V gene lost 2 bases and the J gene lost 1 base, with 12 bases spanning the gap. The CDR3 coding sequence is TGTGCCAGCAGTTACGTAGGGCGGGGAAGCAATCAGCCCCAGCATTTT. It codes for CASSYVGRGSNQPQHF.

The chain recombines TRBV5-3 with TRBJ2-5; maybe TRBD1 (5 bases). Being an ORF, TRBV5-3 has a function that is uncertain. Trimming pared 7 bases from V and 4 bases from J, leaving 11 bases between. The CDR3 is 12 amino acids. CDR3 loop: CARALGAETQYF. The CDR3 coding sequence is TGTGCCAGAGCCCTAGGGGCAGAGACCCAGTACTTC.

The V call is TRBV5-1, the J call TRBJ2-2; the D gene is possibly TRBD2 (5 bases). CDR1 SGHRS and CDR2 YFSETQ come from the germline V gene. Trimming took 0 bases from V and 1 from J, leaving 7 bases between them. The CDR3 runs 15 residues. The CDR3 loop is CASSLGTQNTGELFF. The CDR3 region has the DNA TGCGCCAGCAGCTTGGGGACTCAGAACACCGGGGAGCTGTTTTTT.

The chain recombines TRBV7-2 with TRBJ2-5; D unclear. V gave up 3 bases and J gave up 4 bases, with 6 bases separating them. CDR1 SGHTA and CDR2 FQGNSA come from the germline V gene. The CDR3 covers 12 residues. The CDR3 DNA reads as TGTGCCAGCAGCTTGCAGCGAGAGACCCAGTACTTC. This gives the protein CASSLQRETQYF.

This clone was seen a few times. This rearrangement joins TRBV5-1 to TRBJ1-6; D may be TRBD1 (5 bases). V was clipped by 0 bases and J by 3 bases, with 10 bases between them. The CDR3 totals 16 residues. The germline CDR1 and CDR2 sequences are SGHRS and YFSETQ. The CDR3 here is CASSLVTARYNSPLHF. CDR3 in DNA: TGCGCCAGCAGCTTGGTGACAGCGCGCTATAATTCACCCCTCCACTTT.